A single sample gave rise to the 12 T cell receptor beta chains below, sequenced in a study of shared clonotypes between healthy human individuals. Cells designated naive CD8 were CD45RO-negative and were positively selected for CCR7, with terminally differentiated effector memory CD45RA+ cells excluded. Profiled with immunoSEQ multiplex PCR; TCRdb holds only in-frame clones, not every one. In the table there are about 2 million clones, approximately 95% of which are singletons. The sequenced sample consisted of naive CD8+ T cells sorted from blood. The receptors originated from a man aged 18 to 29 in good health.

This clone was recorded only once. This rearrangement joins TRBV2 to TRBJ1-2, with D tentatively TRBD1 (6 bases). The CDR3 is 15 amino acids. CDR1 and CDR2 (germline): SNHLY, FYNNEI. The V end was cut by 4 bases, the J end by 5 bases, with 17 bases between. The CDR3 DNA reads as TGTGCCAGCAGTGTGACAGGTGGGATTTTTTATGGCTACACCTTC. Amino acids: CASSVTGGIFYGYTF.

The chain is built from TRBV7-6 and TRBJ2-7, with D possibly being TRBD2 (6 bases). Germline V gene sequence: CDR1 SGHVS, CDR2 FNYEAQ. The CDR3 loop spans 13 amino acids. Trimming took off 4 bases at V and 1 base at J, with 8 bases between the two ends. The chain's CDR3 is CASSYGTSYEQYF. CDR3 in DNA: TGTGCCAGCAGCTATGGGACTTCCTACGAGCAGTACTTC.

The V gene is TRBV4-3, the J gene TRBJ2-1, with 9 positions matching TRBD2. Germline CDR1 is LGHNA and CDR2 is YSLEER. The J segment lost 1 base and the V segment lost 3 bases, leaving 4 bases of the junction unmatched. The CDR3 contains 16 residues. The CDR3 nucleotides read TGCGCCAGCAGCCATGAGCTAGCGGGATCCTACAATGAGCAGTTCTTC. The encoded protein is CASSHELAGSYNEQFF.

This chain links TRBV7-9 with TRBJ1-2; possibly TRBD1 for D (6 bases). Germline V gene lookup returns CDR1 SEHNR and CDR2 FQNEAQ (reference sequence). V was trimmed by 5 bases and J by 5 bases, leaving 15 bases between them. The CDR3 is made up of 14 amino acids. DNA of the CDR3: TGTGCCAGCAGCATCGACAGGATCGCGTATGGCTACACCTTC. Amino acid sequence: CASSIDRIAYGYTF.

V and J are TRBV11-2 and TRBJ2-4, with 7 bases matching TRBD2. This CDR3 region has 13 residues. Germline values: CDR1 SGHAT, CDR2 FQNNGV. V was pared by 3 bases and J by 7 bases, with 3 bases of the junction left unmatched. The CDR3 sequence: CASSLGGENIQYF. The CDR3 DNA is TGTGCCAGCAGCTTGGGAGGGGAGAACATTCAGTACTTC.

This clone has just one count. The chain combines TRBV2 with TRBJ1-1; D is uncertain. V lost 4 bases, J lost 10 bases, and 7 bases lay in between. CDR3 length: 10 amino acids. Germline loops: CDR1 SNHLY, CDR2 FYNNEI. The CDR3 bases are TGTGCCAGCAGTGGGCAGAGAGCTTTCTTT. Translation: CASSGQRAFF.

V is TRBV28 and J is TRBJ2-5, with TRBD1 matching over 7 bases. The CDR3 consists of 13 residues. The J segment lost 5 bases and the V segment lost 5 bases, leaving 5 bases of the junction unmatched. Germline V gene lookup returns CDR1 MDHEN and CDR2 SYDVKM. This chain's CDR3 is CASSPGGWETQYF. For the CDR3, the DNA is TGTGCCAGCAGTCCAGGGGGTTGGGAGACCCAGTACTTC.

There are a few counts of this clone. The chain couples TRBV7-3 to TRBJ1-5, with 8 bases fitting TRBD1. The CDR3 extends over 17 amino acids. V trimming: 4 bases; J trimming: 0 bases; junction bases outside the gene matches: 8. Germline V gene sequence: CDR1 SGHTA, CDR2 FQGTGA. The CDR3 loop reads CASSWHRGIYSNQPQHF. CDR3 DNA sequence: TGTGCCAGCAGCTGGCACAGGGGGATTTATAGCAATCAGCCCCAGCATTTT.

The rearrangement links TRBV27 to TRBJ2-1; 10 positions match TRBD2. After removal of 8 bases from V and 10 bases from J, the junction contained 11 bases not matched to a gene. Per the germline V gene, CDR1 is MNHEY and CDR2 is SMNVEV (reference sequence). The CDR3 extends over 14 amino acids. CDR3 in amino acids: CASSEAGGLDEQFF. The CDR3, as DNA: TGTGCCAGCTCGGAAGCGGGGGGGCTTGACGAGCAGTTCTTC.

This chain uses TRBV7-9 with TRBJ2-7, with 7 bases matching TRBD2. The germline gives CDR1 SEHNR, CDR2 FQNEAQ (reference sequence). V was clipped by 6 bases and J by 5 bases; unmatched bases: 13. The CDR3 has 15 amino acids. The CDR3 DNA follows: TGTGCCAGCAGGGGGCCTTTGGGCGGGAGACACGAGCAGTACTTC. Protein: CASRGPLGGRHEQYF.

The V call is TRBV5-1, the J call TRBJ2-1; weak D call: TRBD2 (5 bases). This CDR3 has 14 amino acids. CDR1 SGHRS and CDR2 YFSETQ come from the germline V gene. V dropped 3 bases and J dropped 6 bases, with 13 bases sitting between them. CDR3 DNA sequence: TGCGCCAGCAGCTCGACTGGACTGATCAATGAGCAGTTCTTC. It is translated as CASSSTGLINEQFF.

The J gene is TRBJ2-7, the V gene TRBV7-6; 11 bases agree with TRBD2. Per the germline V gene, CDR1 is SGHVS and CDR2 is FNYEAQ. The ends lost 5 bases at V and 3 bases at J; junction bases unmatched: 9. The CDR3 loop spans 16 amino acids. In nucleotides, the CDR3 is TGTGCCAGCAGCCCGGAGGCACTAGCGGGGGTCTACGAGCAGTACTTC. This codes for CASSPEALAGVYEQYF.